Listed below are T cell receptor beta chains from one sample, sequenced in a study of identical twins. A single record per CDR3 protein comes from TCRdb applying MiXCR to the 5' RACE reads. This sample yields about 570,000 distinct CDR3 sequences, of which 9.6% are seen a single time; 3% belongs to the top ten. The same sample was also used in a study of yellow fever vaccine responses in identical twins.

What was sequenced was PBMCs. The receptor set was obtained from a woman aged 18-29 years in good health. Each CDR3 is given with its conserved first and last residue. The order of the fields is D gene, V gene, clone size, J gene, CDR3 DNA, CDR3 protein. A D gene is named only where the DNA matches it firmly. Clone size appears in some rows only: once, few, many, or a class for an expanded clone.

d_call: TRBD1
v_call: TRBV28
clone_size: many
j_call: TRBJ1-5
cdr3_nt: TGTGCCAGCAGTTTCTACAGGGGTGGCAATCAGCCCCAGCATTTT
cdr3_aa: CASSFYRGGNQPQHF

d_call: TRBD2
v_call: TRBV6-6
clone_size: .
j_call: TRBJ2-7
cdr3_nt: TGTGCCAGCAGGACTAGCGAATCCTACGAGCAGTACTTC
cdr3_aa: CASRTSESYEQYF

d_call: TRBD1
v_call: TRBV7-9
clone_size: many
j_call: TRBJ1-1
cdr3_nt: TGTGCCAGCAGCAGCCCGGACAGGGCCACTGAAGCTTTCTTT
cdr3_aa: CASSSPDRATEAFF

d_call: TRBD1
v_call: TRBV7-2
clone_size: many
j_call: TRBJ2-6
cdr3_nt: TGTGCCAGCAGCCGAGACAGGGCTGGGGCCAACGTCCTGACTTTC
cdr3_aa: CASSRDRAGANVLTF

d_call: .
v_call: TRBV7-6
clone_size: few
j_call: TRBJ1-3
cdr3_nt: TGTGCCAGCAGCTCCGCTGGCTCTGGAAACACCATATATTTT
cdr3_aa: CASSSAGSGNTIYF

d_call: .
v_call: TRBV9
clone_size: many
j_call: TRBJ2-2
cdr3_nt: TGTGCCAGCAGCGTAGTCCCCAGGGCTGGCACCGGGGAGCTGTTTTTT
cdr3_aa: CASSVVPRAGTGELFF

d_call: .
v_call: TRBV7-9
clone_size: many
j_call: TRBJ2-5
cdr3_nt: TGTGCCAGCAGATCAGGGTCGGAGACCCAGTACTTC
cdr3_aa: CASRSGSETQYF

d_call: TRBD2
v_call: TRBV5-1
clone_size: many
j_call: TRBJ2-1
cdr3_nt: TGCGCCAGCAGCGGGGGGGGGGACTCCTACAATGAGCAGTTCTTC
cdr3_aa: CASSGGGDSYNEQFF

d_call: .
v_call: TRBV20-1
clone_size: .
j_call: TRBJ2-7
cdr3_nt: TGCAGTGCCACGGACAGTCCAGAGCAGTACTTC
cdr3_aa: CSATDSPEQYF

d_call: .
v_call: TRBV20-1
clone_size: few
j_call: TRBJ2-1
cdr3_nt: TGCAGTGCTAGGAATTATTACAATGAGCAGTTCTTC
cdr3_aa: CSARNYYNEQFF

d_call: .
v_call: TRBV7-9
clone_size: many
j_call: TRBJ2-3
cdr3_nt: TGTGCCAGCAGCTTAGGGGGCCTCGCGGATACGCAGTATTTT
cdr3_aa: CASSLGGLADTQYF

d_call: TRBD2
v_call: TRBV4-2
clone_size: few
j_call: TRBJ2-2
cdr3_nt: TGTGCCAGCAGCCAAGTAGCGGGAGTGGACACCGGGGAGCTGTTTTTT
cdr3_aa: CASSQVAGVDTGELFF

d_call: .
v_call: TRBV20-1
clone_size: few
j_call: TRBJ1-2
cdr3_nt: TGCAGTCCATCCCCCAGGGACTCTGGCTACACCTTC
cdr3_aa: CSPSPRDSGYTF

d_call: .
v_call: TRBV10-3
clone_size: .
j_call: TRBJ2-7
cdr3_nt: TGTGCCATCAGTGAGGCGGGCTCCTACGAGCAGTACTTC
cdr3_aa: CAISEAGSYEQYF

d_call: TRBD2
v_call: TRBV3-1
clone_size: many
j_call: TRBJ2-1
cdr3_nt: TGTGCCAGCTCACCGGGGGGGGCCGGTGAGCAGTTCTTC
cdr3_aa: CASSPGGAGEQFF

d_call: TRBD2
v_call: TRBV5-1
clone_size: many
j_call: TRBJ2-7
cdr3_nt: TGCGCCAGCAGCTTAATCCCGGGAGGTAACGAGCAGTACTTC
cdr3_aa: CASSLIPGGNEQYF

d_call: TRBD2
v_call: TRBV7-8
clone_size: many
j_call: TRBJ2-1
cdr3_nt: TGTGCCAGCAGGCCTCTAATCGGACTAGCGGTCCACAATGAGCAGTTCTTC
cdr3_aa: CASRPLIGLAVHNEQFF

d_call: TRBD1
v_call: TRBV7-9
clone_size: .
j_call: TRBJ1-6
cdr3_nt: TGTGCCAGCAGCCCTCAAACAGGACAGGGGGGGTCACCCCTCCACTTT
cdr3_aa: CASSPQTGQGGSPLHF

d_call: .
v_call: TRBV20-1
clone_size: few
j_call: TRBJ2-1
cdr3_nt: TGCAGTGCGGTCCCACCGAGCTCCTACAATGAGCAGTTCTTC
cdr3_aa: CSAVPPSSYNEQFF

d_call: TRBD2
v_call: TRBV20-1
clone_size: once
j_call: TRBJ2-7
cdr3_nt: TGCAGTGTTAGAGATTTGGCGGGAGTGGGCGAGCAGTACTTC
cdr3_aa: CSVRDLAGVGEQYF

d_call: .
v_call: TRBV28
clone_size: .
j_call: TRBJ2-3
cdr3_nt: TGTGCCAGCAGTCACCCCAATAGCGCCACAGATACGCAGTATTTT
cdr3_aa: CASSHPNSATDTQYF

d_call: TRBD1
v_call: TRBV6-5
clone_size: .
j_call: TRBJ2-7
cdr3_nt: TGTGCCAGCAGTTACGACAGGGGGCGCGGGGAGTCCTACGAGCAGTACTTC
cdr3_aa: CASSYDRGRGESYEQYF

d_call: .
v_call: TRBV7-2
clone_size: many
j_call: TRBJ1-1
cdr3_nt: TGTGCCAGCAGCTTAAGGCCGGGAACTGAAGCTTTCTTT
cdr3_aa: CASSLRPGTEAFF

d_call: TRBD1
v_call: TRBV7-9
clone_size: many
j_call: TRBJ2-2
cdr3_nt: TGTGCCAGCAGTCGAGGGACAGGGGTGGCCGGGGAGCTGTTTTTT
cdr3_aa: CASSRGTGVAGELFF

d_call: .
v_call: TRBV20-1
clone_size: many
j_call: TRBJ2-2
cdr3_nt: TGCAGTGCTAGACTACAGGGTAGTTCCCACACCGGGGAGCTGTTTTTT
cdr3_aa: CSARLQGSSHTGELFF

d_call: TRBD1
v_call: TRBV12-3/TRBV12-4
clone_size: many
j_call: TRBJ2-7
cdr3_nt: TGTGCCAGCAGCCCGGGACAGGGGTTGGACGAGCAGTACTTC
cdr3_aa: CASSPGQGLDEQYF

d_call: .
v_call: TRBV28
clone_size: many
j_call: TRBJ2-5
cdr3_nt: TGTGCCAGCAGTTTATATCCCTATAGCGGACCTTACCAAGAGACCCAGTACTTC
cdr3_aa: CASSLYPYSGPYQETQYF

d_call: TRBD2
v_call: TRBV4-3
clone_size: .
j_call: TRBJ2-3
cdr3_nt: TGCGCCAGCAGCCAATTAGCGGGAGAAACAGATACGCAGTATTTT
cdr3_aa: CASSQLAGETDTQYF

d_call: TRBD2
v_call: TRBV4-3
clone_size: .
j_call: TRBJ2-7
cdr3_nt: TGCGCCAGCAGCCAAGATAGGGACTATACCTACGAGCAGTACTTC
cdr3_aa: CASSQDRDYTYEQYF

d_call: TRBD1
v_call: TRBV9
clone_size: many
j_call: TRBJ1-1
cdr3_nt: TGTGCCAGCAGCCCCCTGGGACAGCATGAAGCTTTCTTT
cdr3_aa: CASSPLGQHEAFF

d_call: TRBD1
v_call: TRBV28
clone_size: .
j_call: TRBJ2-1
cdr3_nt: TGTGCCAGCAGTTTATACGGGACAGGGGACAATGAGCAGTTCTTC
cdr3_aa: CASSLYGTGDNEQFF

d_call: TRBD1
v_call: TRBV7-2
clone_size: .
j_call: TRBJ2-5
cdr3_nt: TGTGCCAGCAGCTTAAGGACAGGGATCCAAGAGACCCAGTACTTC
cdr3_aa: CASSLRTGIQETQYF

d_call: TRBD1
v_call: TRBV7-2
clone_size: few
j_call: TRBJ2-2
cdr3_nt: TGTGCCAGCAGCAAAGCAGGGGGCCACACCGGGGAGCTGTTTTTT
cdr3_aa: CASSKAGGHTGELFF

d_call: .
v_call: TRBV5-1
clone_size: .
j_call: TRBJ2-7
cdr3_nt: TGCGCCAGCAGCCCCGCAGGGTTCTACGAGCAGTACTTC
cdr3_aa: CASSPAGFYEQYF

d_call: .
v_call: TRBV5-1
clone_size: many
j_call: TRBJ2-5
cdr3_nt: TGCGCCAGCAGCTTGCTAGGAATTGGTCAAGAGACCCAGTACTTC
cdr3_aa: CASSLLGIGQETQYF

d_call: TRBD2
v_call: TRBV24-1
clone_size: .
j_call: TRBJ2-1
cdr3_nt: TGTGCCACCGGTCTGACGGGAGGGCCCGGTGAGCAGTTCTTC
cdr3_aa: CATGLTGGPGEQFF

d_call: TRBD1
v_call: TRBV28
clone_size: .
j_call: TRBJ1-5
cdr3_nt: TGTGCCAGCAGAGAAACAGGGGCTCAGCCCCAGCATTTT
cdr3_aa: CASRETGAQPQHF

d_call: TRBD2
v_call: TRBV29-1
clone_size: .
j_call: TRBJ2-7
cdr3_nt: TGCAGCGTAGCGGGAGGCGTCTACGAGCAGTACTTC
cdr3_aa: CSVAGGVYEQYF

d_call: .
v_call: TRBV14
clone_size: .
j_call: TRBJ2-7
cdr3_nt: TGTGCCAGCAGCCAAACGACCGGGCCGTACTACGAGCAGTACTTC
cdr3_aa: CASSQTTGPYYEQYF

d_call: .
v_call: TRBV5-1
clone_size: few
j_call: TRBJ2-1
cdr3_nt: TGCGCCAGCAGCTTGGACTCACGGGAATGGGGTTACAATGAGCAGTTCTTC
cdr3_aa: CASSLDSREWGYNEQFF

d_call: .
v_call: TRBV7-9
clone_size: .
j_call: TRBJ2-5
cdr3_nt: TGTGCCAGCAGAGAGGGACGTGGACAAGAGACCCAGTACTTC
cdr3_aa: CASREGRGQETQYF

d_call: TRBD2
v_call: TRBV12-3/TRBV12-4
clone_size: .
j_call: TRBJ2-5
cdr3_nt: TGTGCCAGCAGTTCCCCTCCTAGCGGGTGTCGCTTC
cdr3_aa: CASSSPPSGCRF

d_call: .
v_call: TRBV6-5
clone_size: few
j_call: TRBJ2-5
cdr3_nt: TGTGCCAGCAGCTACAGACCGGGAAATAGACTAGAGACCCAGTACTTC
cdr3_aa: CASSYRPGNRLETQYF

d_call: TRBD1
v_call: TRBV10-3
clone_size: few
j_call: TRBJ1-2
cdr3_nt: TGTGCCATCAGGGGACAGGTCTCCTATGGCTACACCTTC
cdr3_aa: CAIRGQVSYGYTF

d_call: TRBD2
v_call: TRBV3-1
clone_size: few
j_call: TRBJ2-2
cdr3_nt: TGTGCCAGCAGCCAATCGGCGGGAGGGATCGGGGAGCTGTTTTTT
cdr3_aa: CASSQSAGGIGELFF

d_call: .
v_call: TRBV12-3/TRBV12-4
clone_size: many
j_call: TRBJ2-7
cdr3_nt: TGTGCCAGCAGTTTAGGGCCGATCTACGAGCAGTACTTC
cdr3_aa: CASSLGPIYEQYF

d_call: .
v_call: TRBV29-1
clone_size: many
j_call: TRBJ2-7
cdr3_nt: TGCAGCGCCCGACTTGGGGCCTACGAGCAGTACTTC
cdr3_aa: CSARLGAYEQYF

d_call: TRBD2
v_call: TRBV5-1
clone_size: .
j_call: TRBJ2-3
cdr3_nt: TGCGCCAGCAATAGCGGGGGTTTCACAGATACGCAGTATTTT
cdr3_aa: CASNSGGFTDTQYF

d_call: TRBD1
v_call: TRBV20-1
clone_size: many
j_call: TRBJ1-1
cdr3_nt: TGCAGTGCTACCCCGTACGACAGGGAGAACACTGAAGCTTTCTTT
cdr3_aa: CSATPYDRENTEAFF

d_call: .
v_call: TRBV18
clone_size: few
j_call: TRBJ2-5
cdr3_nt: TGTGCCAGCTCACCGCCGAGCAGGGAGACCCAGTACTTC
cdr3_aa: CASSPPSRETQYF